This TCR beta chain was identified during a study of T cell clonotyping in hematopoietic cell transplantation. Study-level findings and limits: After transplant, recipient diversity fell while pathologically expanded clonotypes grew through day 180. At the given depth, recipient repertoires were over 97% de novo clonotypes.

About this clone: Its antigen is undetermined.

Sample time point: recipient sample about 28 days before transplant, after cytoreduction. Recipients were bled about 28 days pretransplant and at posttransplant days 30, 100, 180. Data came from immunoSEQ multiplex PCR; TCRdb stores just in-frame clones and leaves some out. Among under 25,000 clones listed, roughly 77% were seen once. The trim removed 2 bases at V and 5 bases at J, leaving 7 bases unmatched. The CDR3 totals 15 residues. Germline assignment: CDR1 SGHDT and CDR2 YYEEEE. J is TRBJ1-1 and V is TRBV5-6, with 9 bases identical to TRBD1. This receptor was identified in a man aged 55 to 70 with acute myeloid leukemia. Some clones in this sample may be carry-over from other donors' samples. The sequencing here drew on peripheral blood mononuclear cells, taken before stem cell transplant. The CDR3 is CASSFGTGYMTEAFF. The CDR3 nucleotides are TGTGCCAGCAGCTTCGGGACAGGGTATATGACTGAAGCTTTCTTT.